Shown below are 5 T cell receptor beta chains from a single sample sequenced in a study of tumor-infiltrating lymphocytes in primary liver carcinoma. Co-extracting RNA and DNA was done with roughly 17-34 mg of unsorted bulk tissue as input. With a constant-region primer, TCR beta cDNA was made from approximately 450 ng of total RNA. For TCR beta, libraries were produced by three nested multiplex PCR rounds using slightly modified ARM-PCR. Two initial PCR rounds of about 11 cycles each paired TRBV1-TRBV30 forward primers with a C-beta reverse primer. TCRdb re-called the multiplex PCR reads through MiXCR, storing one row per CDR3 protein. The data contain fewer than 25,000 distinct CDR3 sequences, approximately 70% of them singletons. Sample: liver tumor tissue from sampling region 1. Subset denoted: tumor region T1, superior pole. These receptors were obtained from a man aged 35-49 years with primary liver carcinoma and hepatitis B virus infection.

This rearrangement joins TRBV11-2 to TRBJ2-3; D gene unclear. The CDR3 extends over 15 amino acids. Looked up from germline, CDR1 is SGHAT and CDR2 is FQNNGV. The CDR3 DNA reads TGTATCAGCAGGCCGACGGCGTCTAGCACAGATACGCAGTATTTT. It encodes CISRPTASSTDTQYF.

The chain couples TRBV4-1 to TRBJ2-3; tentatively, D is TRBD2 (5 bases). Germline CDR1 and CDR2: MGHRA and YSYEKL. CDR3 length equals 18 residues. Deletions cut 1 base from V and 6 bases from J, with 23 bases between. In nucleotides, the CDR3 is TGCGCCAGCAGCCAAGGGTTCGGCAGTGCTACGAGGACTGATACGCAGTATTTT. It encodes CASSQGFGSATRTDTQYF.

Note on this clonotype: The CDR3 does not close with the conserved phenylalanine or tryptophan, likely indicating a read error. This sequence joins TRBV5-1 and TRBJ2-3; D possibly corresponds to TRBD2 (6 bases). Germline CDR1 SGHRS, CDR2 YFSETQ. V lost 0 bases and J 5 bases, leaving 16 bases between the germline ends. The CDR3 consists of 16 residues. CDR3 region: CASSLGTGDWGDTQYS. DNA of the CDR3: TGCGCCAGCAGCTTGGGAACGGGAGATTGGGGAGATACGCAGTATTCT.

As for this clonotype: At one end, the junction sequence differs from germline, possibly due to a read error. The genes are TRBV6-6 and TRBJ2-2; 13 positions match TRBD2. Germline CDR1 reads MNHNY; CDR2 reads SVGAGI (reference sequence). The CDR3 sequence is 20 residues long. The DNA of the CDR3 is TGTGCCAGCAGTCCGTTCGTGGGACTAGCGGGGCCAATGAACACAGGGGAGCTGTTTTTC. Protein product: CASSPFVGLAGPMNTGELFF.

On this clonotype: Germline is not matched at one junction end, which may reflect a read error. The chain uses TRBV11-2 and TRBJ2-3, with D unresolved. The CDR3 sequence is 16 residues long. CDR1 and CDR2 from the germline V gene are SGHAT and FQNNGV. The CDR3 DNA follows: TGTGCCAGCAGCCGACGACCCATTAACCCCACAGATGCGCAGTATTTT. Translating it yields CASSRRPINPTDAQYF.